The 14 T cell receptor beta chains reported below all come from one sample, sequenced in a study of CD8+ T cells in alopecia areata. Indicated treatment: oral pan-JAK inhibitor, 5-10 mg twice daily. Investigators isolated RNA and reverse transcribed it into cDNA to act as the sequencing template. Data came from immunoSEQ multiplex PCR; TCRdb stores just in-frame clones and leaves some out. The sample shows 60,000 to 85,000 clones, approximately 72% of them seen only once. This material consisted of CD8+ T cells sorted from blood, taken at week 24, from a patient treated with tofacitinib. These receptors were taken from a human donor with alopecia areata.

The rearrangement uses TRBV11-2 and TRBJ1-1, with TRBD1 matching over 11 bases. Germline V gene sequence: CDR1 SGHAT, CDR2 FQNNGV. This CDR3 contains 14 residues. Trimming removed 6 bases from V and 4 bases from J; junction bases left unmatched: 4. CDR3 loop: CASRSGQGVTEAFF. The CDR3 nucleotides are TGTGCCAGCAGGTCGGGACAGGGGGTCACTGAAGCTTTCTTT.

The V and J genes are TRBV7-3 and TRBJ2-1; a possible D gene is TRBD2 (5 bases). Trimming removed 2 bases at V and 12 bases at J, with 11 bases between. The CDR3 runs 12 residues. The germline gives CDR1 SGHTA, CDR2 FQGTGA. The CDR3 spells CASSLWGEGQFF. CDR3 coding DNA: TGTGCCAGCAGCTTATGGGGTGAGGGGCAGTTCTTC.

The V gene is TRBV6-5, the J gene TRBJ2-5; possibly TRBD1 for D (5 bases). Germline assignment: CDR1 MNHEY and CDR2 SVGAGI. V lost 0 bases, J lost 1 base, and 9 bases lay in between. The CDR3 has 15 amino acids. CDR3 protein: CASSYSSGIQETQYF. CDR3 in DNA: TGTGCCAGCAGTTACTCGTCAGGGATCCAAGAGACCCAGTACTTC.

This chain links TRBV10-3 with TRBJ2-7; D gene unclear. V dropped 5 bases and J dropped 4 bases, with 15 bases sitting between them. This CDR3 contains 14 residues. CDR1 and CDR2 from the germline V gene are ENHRY and SYGVKD. DNA of the CDR3: TGTGCCATCAGTTCCCAAACCAACACTTACGAGCAGTACTTC. This encodes CAISSQTNTYEQYF.

The chain couples TRBV6-1 to TRBJ2-2; 7 bases fit TRBD1. The CDR3 spans 16 residues. CDR1 is MNHNS and CDR2 is SASEGT in the germline V gene. With V trimmed by 6 bases and J by 5 bases, 12 bases remained unmatched. The CDR3: CASSETGTDDTGELFF. CDR3 sequence (DNA): TGTGCCAGCAGCGAAACCGGGACAGATGATACCGGGGAGCTGTTTTTT.

This sequence joins TRBV5-1 and TRBJ2-1, with D possibly being TRBD1 (6 bases). Germline V lookup: CDR1 SGHRS, CDR2 YFSETQ. Trimming shortened V by 3 bases and J by 1 base, and 14 bases separated the two germline ends. This CDR3 spans 16 amino acids. Here the CDR3 reads CASSSTTGKSYNEQFF. The DNA of the CDR3 is TGCGCCAGCAGCTCTACAACAGGGAAGTCCTACAATGAGCAGTTCTTC.

This chain uses TRBV2 with TRBJ1-1; tentative D call: TRBD1 (6 bases). The V end lost 2 bases, the J end lost 4 bases, and 8 bases lay between the germline ends. The CDR3 is 13 amino acids. CDR1 SNHLY and CDR2 FYNNEI come from the germline V gene. DNA of the CDR3: TGTGCCAGCAGTGAAAGGGGGAGCACTGAAGCTTTCTTT. It translates to CASSERGSTEAFF.

The J gene is TRBJ2-1, the V gene TRBV4-3; weak D call: TRBD1 (6 bases). Trimming took 7 bases from V and 3 from J, leaving 13 bases between them. From germline, CDR1 is LGHNA and CDR2 YSLEER. This CDR3 comprises 14 residues. The CDR3 protein is CASKQGRDYNEQFF. The CDR3 coding sequence is TGCGCCAGCAAACAGGGTCGGGACTACAATGAGCAGTTCTTC.

The rearrangement joins TRBV5-1 to TRBJ2-5; the D gene is possibly TRBD2 (5 bases). The CDR3 spans 15 residues. CDR1 SGHRS and CDR2 YFSETQ come from the germline V gene. V lost 0 bases and J lost 5, with 14 bases in between. CDR3 coding DNA: TGCGCCAGCAGCTTGGCCGCTAGCCCCAGGGAGACCCAGTACTTC. It is translated as CASSLAASPRETQYF.

This chain links TRBV19 with TRBJ1-1, with TRBD1 matching 7 bases. The length of the CDR3 is 13 residues. Trimming removed 7 bases from V and 0 bases from J; junction bases left unmatched: 2. CDR1 and CDR2 (germline): LNHDA, SQIVND (reference sequence). CDR3 nucleotide sequence: TGTGCCAGTACTGGGACAGTGAACACTGAAGCTTTCTTT. Translation: CASTGTVNTEAFF.

CDR3 protein: CASSPQGDTEAFF. DNA of the CDR3: TGCGCCAGCAGCCCCCAGGGGGACACTGAAGCTTTCTTT. J is TRBJ1-1 and V is TRBV4-1; the match to TRBD1 covers 7 bases. Germline lookup yields CDR1 MGHRA and CDR2 YSYEKL. This CDR3 contains 13 residues. The trim removed 4 bases at V and 3 bases at J, leaving 2 bases unmatched.

The chain carries TRBV9 and TRBJ1-1; D not resolved. Between the trimmed V and J ends, which lost 6 bases and 0 bases, there was a span of 6 bases. Germline V CDR1 and CDR2: SGDLS, YYNGEE. The CDR3 totals 12 residues. The CDR3 here is CASKPMNTEAFF. The CDR3 nucleotides read TGTGCCAGCAAACCGATGAACACTGAAGCTTTCTTT.

The chain recombines TRBV7-2 with TRBJ2-7; 11 bases align to TRBD2. J gave up 3 bases and V 5 bases, and 6 bases lay outside the gene matches. CDR1 SGHTA and CDR2 FQGNSA come from the germline V gene. This CDR3 spans 15 amino acids. CDR3 DNA: TGTGCCAGCAGCGATCCGGGACTAGCGGTCTACGAGCAGTACTTC. It codes for CASSDPGLAVYEQYF.

This sequence joins TRBV19 and TRBJ1-1; maybe TRBD1 (5 bases). V shed 8 bases and J shed 2 bases, with 12 bases lying between them. The CDR3 has 13 amino acids. Germline assignment: CDR1 LNHDA and CDR2 SQIVND (reference sequence). The CDR3 DNA reads TGTGCCAGTTCTTCCGGGGCCAACACTGAAGCTTTCTTT. Translation gives CASSSGANTEAFF.